The 20 T cell receptor beta chains given below trace back to one sample, sequenced in a study of memory CD4+ T cells and cytomegalovirus serostatus. Single viable CD3+CD4+CD8-CD45RO+ cells were sorted as the memory CD4+ T cells. The method was immunoSEQ multiplex PCR; TCRdb's version includes in-frame clones alone and lacks a portion of them. Here the sample spans around 60,000 clones, around 86% being singletons. Sequences were obtained from memory CD4+ T cells from blood. The receptors come from an adult in good health and CMV-seronegative.

V usage is TRBV5-1 and J usage is TRBJ2-1; unclear D gene. The CDR3 consists of 11 residues. Trimming took off 2 bases at V and 8 bases at J, with 5 bases between the two ends. Germline V gene sequence: CDR1 SGHRS, CDR2 YFSETQ. The DNA for the CDR3 is TGCGCCAGCAGCTTTACGGATGAGCAGTTCTTC. Amino acid sequence: CASSFTDEQFF.

This sequence joins TRBV6-1 and TRBJ1-5, with D perhaps matching TRBD1 (5 bases). CDR3 length: 14 residues. Germline CDR1 and CDR2: MNHNS and SASEGT. Deletions cut 1 base from V and 8 bases from J, with 12 bases between. The CDR3, as DNA: TGTGCCAGCAGTGAAGGGGCAGGGCCAAAGCCCCAGCATTTT. This encodes CASSEGAGPKPQHF.

The chain uses TRBV11-2 and TRBJ2-1, with D uncertain. The CDR3 runs to 15 residues. Germline lookup yields CDR1 SGHAT and CDR2 FQNNGV. V was pared by 5 bases and J by 4 bases, with 15 bases between. This CDR3 is CASSPGVGPYNEQFF. CDR3 bases: TGTGCCAGCAGCCCCGGCGTCGGACCTTACAATGAGCAGTTCTTC. The full variable domain, rest sourced from reference TRBV11-2 and TRBJ2-1, is EAGVAQSPRYKIIEKRQSVAFWCNPISGHATLYWYQQILGQGPKLLIQFQNNGVVDDSQLPKDRFSAERLKGVDSTLKIQPAKLEDSAVYLCASSPGVGPYNEQFFGPGTRLTVL.

This rearrangement joins TRBV5-8 to TRBJ2-6; 7 bases match TRBD1. This CDR3 region has 18 residues. V gave up 3 bases and J gave up 4 bases; unmatched junction bases: 13. The germline gives CDR1 SGHTS, CDR2 YDEGEE. The CDR3 loop reads CASSYRGNTGAGANVLTF. The CDR3 nucleotides are TGTGCCAGCAGCTACCGAGGAAATACAGGGGCCGGGGCCAACGTCCTGACTTTC.

This sequence joins TRBV15 and TRBJ2-1; D assignment may be TRBD1 or TRBD2 (5 bases each). CDR1 and CDR2 from the germline V gene are LNHNV and YYDKDF (reference sequence). Trimming removed 5 bases from V and 6 bases from J, with 11 bases in between. The length of the CDR3 is 13 residues. CDR3 sequence: CATSGGSANEQFF. In DNA, the CDR3 is TGTGCCACCAGCGGGGGTAGCGCCAATGAGCAGTTCTTC.

This rearrangement joins TRBV10-3 to TRBJ2-7; 7 bases are a match to TRBD1. J lost 3 bases, V lost 6 bases, and 8 bases had no gene match. Germline-derived CDR1 and CDR2 are ENHRY and SYGVKD. This CDR3 region has 14 residues. The CDR3: CAIRRLGQSYEQYF. CDR3 nucleotide sequence: TGTGCCATCAGAAGATTGGGACAGAGCTACGAGCAGTACTTC.

The rearrangement uses TRBV2 and TRBJ2-1, with unresolved D. Germline CDR1 is SNHLY and CDR2 is FYNNEI. Trimming removed 10 bases from V and 5 bases from J, with 15 bases in between. The CDR3 runs to 13 residues. The CDR3 nucleotides are TGTGCCACCCAATGGGGTTTCAACAATGAGCAGTTCTTC. This translates into CATQWGFNNEQFF.

This sequence joins TRBV5-1 and TRBJ1-1, with a possible D match to TRBD1 (5 bases). The V end lost 0 bases, the J end lost 0 bases, and 9 bases lay between the germline ends. CDR1 is SGHRS, CDR2 YFSETQ, per germline. The length of the CDR3 is 15 residues. The CDR3 sequence is CASSLVGAVNTEAFF. As DNA, the CDR3 is TGCGCCAGCAGCTTGGTAGGGGCTGTGAACACTGAAGCTTTCTTT.

The chain combines TRBV2 with TRBJ2-7, with TRBD1 as a possible D gene (6 bases). Germline V gene data show CDR1 as SNHLY and CDR2 as FYNNEI. V was pared by 4 bases and J by 2 bases, with 12 bases between. The CDR3 has 14 amino acids. The CDR3 sequence is CASSVQGATYEQYF. CDR3 nucleotides: TGTGCCAGCAGTGTACAGGGAGCAACCTACGAGCAGTACTTC.

The V gene is TRBV5-1, the J gene TRBJ1-3; 9 bases match TRBD1. The V gene end was trimmed by 0 bases and the J gene end by 4 bases; junction bases not matched to a gene: 2. This CDR3 comprises 15 residues. CDR1 and CDR2 (germline): SGHRS, YFSETQ. CDR3 nucleotides: TGCGCCAGCAGCTTGGAGACAGGGGGAGGAAACACCATATATTTT. Residues: CASSLETGGGNTIYF.

This clone was picked up one time. The rearrangement joins TRBV19 to TRBJ2-5; 15 positions match TRBD2. The CDR3 contains 17 residues. V was pared by 5 bases and J by 2 bases, with 6 bases of the junction left unmatched. Germline-derived CDR1 and CDR2 are LNHDA and SQIVND (reference sequence). This CDR3 reads CASSQPGLAGGQETQYF. CDR3 in DNA: TGTGCCAGTAGTCAACCGGGACTAGCGGGGGGACAAGAGACCCAGTACTTC.

This clone occurred a few times. The rearrangement joins TRBV29-1 to TRBJ1-2; 7 bases match TRBD1. The CDR3 length is 20 residues. Germline lookup yields CDR1 SQVTM and CDR2 ANQGSEA. V shed 3 bases and J 0 bases; nucleotides not matched to a gene: 22. In DNA, the CDR3 is TGCAGCGTTGAGTCACGGGTAGCCCAGGACAGGAGGAGTCCTAACTATGGCTACACCTTC. Amino acid sequence: CSVESRVAQDRRSPNYGYTF. Looking up the rest from reference TRBV29-1 and TRBJ1-2 gives the full variable domain: SAVISQKPSRDICQRGTSLTIQCQVDSQVTMMFWYRQQPGQSLTLIATANQGSEATYESGFVIDKFPISRPNLTFSTLTVSNMSPEDSSIYLCSVESRVAQDRRSPNYGYTFGSGTRLTVV.

This chain connects TRBV28 to TRBJ2-3; TRBD2 matches 7 bases. Germline CDR1 MDHEN, CDR2 SYDVKM. The V segment lost 5 bases and the J segment 3 bases; nucleotides outside the gene matches: 20. This CDR3 spans 19 amino acids. The CDR3 DNA follows: TGTGCCAGCAGTCATTTTGTTCTCCTAGCGGAAGAGGGAACAGATACGCAGTATTTT. Encoded protein: CASSHFVLLAEEGTDTQYF. The full variable domain, in which reference TRBV28 and TRBJ2-3 provide the parts outside the CDR3, is DVKVTQSSRYLVKRTGEKVFLECVQDMDHENMFWYRQDPGLGLRLIYFSYDVKMKEKGDIPEGYSVSREKKERFSLILESASTNQTSMYLCASSHFVLLAEEGTDTQYFGPGTRLTVL.

This chain's CDR3 is CASSPRVPTARGTGELFF. CDR3 in DNA: TGTGCCAGCTCACCAAGGGTCCCTACTGCACGAGGCACCGGGGAGCTGTTTTTT. The gene calls are TRBV18 and TRBJ2-2; D is unresolved. The CDR3 has 18 residues. V was shortened by 2 bases and J by 4 bases, with 20 bases between the two germline ends. Germline V gene data show CDR1 as KGHSH and CDR2 as LQKENI.

V gene TRBV6-5 combines with J gene TRBJ2-7; 13 bases match TRBD2. The CDR3 length is 14 residues. CDR1 and CDR2 from the germline V gene are MNHEY and SVGAGI. V trimming: 6 bases; J trimming: 7 bases; junction bases outside the gene matches: 6. Here the CDR3 reads CASRDGLAGDEQYF. CDR3 DNA sequence: TGTGCCAGCAGGGACGGACTAGCGGGGGATGAGCAGTACTTC.

V usage is TRBV4-2 and J usage is TRBJ1-2; D is unclear. The CDR3 sequence is 15 residues long. V lost 0 bases, J lost 2 bases, and 10 bases lay in between. Looked up from germline, CDR1 is LGHNA and CDR2 is YNFKEQ. In DNA, the CDR3 is TGTGCCAGCAGCCAAGATGCGGCGGAGAACTATGGCTACACCTTC. This codes for CASSQDAAENYGYTF.

This clone was recorded a few times. V gene TRBV4-2 combines with J gene TRBJ2-1, with a possible D match to TRBD2 (5 bases). Germline CDR1 reads LGHNA; CDR2 reads YNFKEQ. The CDR3 has 16 residues. Trimming stripped 4 bases from V and 6 bases from J, with 19 bases between. The CDR3 region has the DNA TGTGCCAGCAGCCTCTCCCCCCGGGCGGGCCCCAATGAGCAGTTCTTC. Protein sequence: CASSLSPRAGPNEQFF.

For this clone: The sample holds other DNA sequences that translate to the same CDR3. The genes are TRBV7-3 and TRBJ2-6; TRBD2 matches at 7 bases. V gave up 2 bases and J gave up 0 bases; unmatched junction bases: 1. This CDR3 comprises 16 residues. CDR1 and CDR2 from the germline V gene are SGHTA and FQGTGA. CDR3: CASSLSGGSGANVLTF. CDR3 nucleotides: TGTGCCAGCAGCTTATCGGGGGGCTCTGGGGCCAACGTCCTGACTTTC.

This chain links TRBV7-2 with TRBJ2-1, with 13 bases that match TRBD2. J was trimmed by 0 bases and V by 5 bases; bases with no gene match: 7. CDR1 and CDR2 from the germline V gene are SGHTA and FQGNSA. The CDR3 loop spans 18 amino acids. CDR3 protein: CASSPRTSGSDSYNEQFF. In DNA form, the CDR3 reads TGTGCCAGCAGCCCCCGGACTAGCGGGAGCGACTCCTACAATGAGCAGTTCTTC.

The rearrangement joins TRBV5-1 to TRBJ2-4, with no clear D. Germline-derived CDR1 and CDR2 are SGHRS and YFSETQ. The CDR3 runs 16 residues. V lost 0 bases and J lost 1, with 11 bases in between. Here the CDR3 reads CASSLASSAAKNIQYF. CDR3 DNA sequence: TGCGCCAGCAGCTTGGCCTCCTCAGCGGCCAAAAACATTCAGTACTTC.